The 21 T cell receptor beta chains in this list originate from one sample, sequenced in a study of control samples from healthy donors and cancer patients. Assay used: immunoSEQ multiplex PCR; TCRdb lists only in-frame clones, some missing. This table holds about 120,000 clones, roughly 90% found once. The specimen sequenced was PBMCs. The receptors stem from a woman aged 55 to 70 with lung cancer.

This chain links TRBV6-1 with TRBJ2-5, with 7 bases aligning to TRBD2. Germline V gene sequence: CDR1 MNHNS, CDR2 SASEGT. This CDR3 contains 16 residues. The trim removed 1 base at V and 5 bases at J, leaving 10 bases unmatched. CDR3 residues: CASSEGPAGRQETQYF. The CDR3 nucleotides are TGTGCCAGCAGTGAAGGTCCAGCGGGAAGGCAGGAGACCCAGTACTTC.

The chain employs TRBV5-6 and TRBJ1-1, with D unclear. The ends were cut back, 0 bases at V and 2 bases at J, with 11 bases in the middle. CDR1 and CDR2 from the germline V gene are SGHDT and YYEEEE. This CDR3 spans 15 amino acids. In nucleotides, the CDR3 is TGTGCCAGCAGCTTGGACGGAGGGTACAACACTGAAGCTTTCTTT. Translated, it gives CASSLDGGYNTEAFF.

Regarding this clone: A read error may produce the germline difference seen at one junction end. The chain is built from TRBV18 and TRBJ2-7; 9 bases map to TRBD1. Germline V gene lookup returns CDR1 KGHSH and CDR2 LQKENI. The CDR3 consists of 14 residues. Here the CDR3 reads CATSQGAQTYEHYF. The DNA of the CDR3 is TGTGCCACCTCACAGGGGGCCCAGACCTACGAGCACTACTTC. Together with reference TRBV18 and TRBJ2-7, the CDR3 gives the full variable domain: NAGVMQNPRHLVRRRGQEARLRCSPMKGHSHVYWYRQLPEEGLKFMVYLQKENIIDESGMPKERFSAEFPKEGPSILRIQQVVRGDSAAYFCATSQGAQTYEHYFGPGTRLTVT.

The chain joins TRBV5-5 to TRBJ1-2; 7 nucleotides agree with TRBD1. The junction had 10 bases not matched to a gene; V was cut back by 3 bases and J by 5 bases. Per the germline V gene, CDR1 is SGHKS and CDR2 is YYEKEE (reference sequence). This CDR3 contains 15 residues. CDR3 sequence: CASSSGQATVYGYTF. CDR3 bases: TGTGCCAGCAGCTCCGGACAGGCGACTGTGTATGGCTACACCTTC.

The chain employs TRBV19 and TRBJ1-2; D might be TRBD1 (6 bases). V lost 6 bases to trimming and J lost 7 bases, with 12 bases between them. The CDR3 is 12 amino acids. The germline V gene has CDR1 LNHDA and CDR2 SQIVND (reference sequence). The CDR3 region is CASREGGSGYTF. The CDR3 DNA follows: TGTGCCAGTAGGGAAGGGGGGTCTGGCTACACCTTC.

This clone was recorded only once. V is TRBV25-1 and J is TRBJ1-1; D ambiguous. Germline V gives CDR1 MGHDK, CDR2 SYGVNS. V was shortened by 6 bases and J by 6 bases, with 8 bases between the two germline ends. This CDR3 is built from 11 residues. The CDR3 reads CASSRLAEAFF. The CDR3 nucleotides read TGTGCCAGCAGCCGTTTAGCTGAAGCTTTCTTT.

In its sample, this clone was seen once. The chain links TRBV6-1 to TRBJ2-3; 12 bases fit TRBD2. Germline V CDR1 and CDR2: MNHNS, SASEGT. This CDR3 region has 16 residues. V shed 4 bases, J shed 2 bases, and the junction held 4 bases outside the gene matches. The CDR3 region is CASSATSGGFTDTQYF. The CDR3 region has the DNA TGTGCCAGCAGTGCGACTAGCGGGGGATTCACAGATACGCAGTATTTT.

This clone was seen just once. The chain is built from TRBV4-1 and TRBJ1-1, with TRBD1 matching 9 bases. Germline V gene lookup returns CDR1 MGHRA and CDR2 YSYEKL. The CDR3 has 16 residues. V was pared by 1 base and J by 4 bases, with 7 bases of the junction left unmatched. DNA for the CDR3: TGCGCCAGCAGCCAAGTGGGACAGGGCCGAGGCACTGAAGCTTTCTTT. Protein sequence: CASSQVGQGRGTEAFF.

The CDR3 loop reads CASSTLNTEAFF. CDR3 nucleotides: TGTGCCAGCTCCACCCTGAACACTGAAGCTTTCTTT. The genes are TRBV7-3 and TRBJ1-1; D ambiguous. Germline lookup yields CDR1 SGHTA and CDR2 FQGTGA. This CDR3 contains 12 residues. V shed 8 bases and J shed 0 bases, with 7 bases lying between them.

The chain combines TRBV19 with TRBJ2-7; 7 positions match TRBD1. The CDR3 is made up of 13 amino acids. Germline trimming cut 9 bases from V and 2 bases from J; bases unmatched to any gene: 7. Germline V gives CDR1 LNHDA, CDR2 SQIVND (reference sequence). The CDR3 loop reads CASRPGQTYEQYF. CDR3 nucleotide sequence: TGTGCCAGCCGTCCGGGACAGACCTACGAGCAGTACTTC.

V usage is TRBV5-1 and J usage is TRBJ1-4; D unclear. The CDR3 extends over 15 amino acids. Between the trimmed V and J ends, which lost 5 bases and 2 bases, there was a span of 13 bases. CDR1 is SGHRS and CDR2 is YFSETQ in the germline V gene. The CDR3 reads CASRLLGMTNEKLFF. CDR3 coding DNA: TGCGCCAGCAGACTACTCGGGATGACTAATGAAAAACTGTTTTTT.

V usage is TRBV5-1 and J usage is TRBJ1-2; 7 nucleotides align to TRBD1. Germline V lookup: CDR1 SGHRS, CDR2 YFSETQ. CDR3 size: 15 residues. With 0 bases clipped from V and 5 bases from J, the junction kept 7 bases outside the gene matches. The CDR3 nucleotides read TGCGCCAGCAGCTTGGGTCCCACAGGGGAGTATGGCTACACCTTC. Residues: CASSLGPTGEYGYTF. The whole variable domain, filled in from reference TRBV5-1 and TRBJ1-2, reads KAGVTQTPRYLIKTRGQQVTLSCSPISGHRSVSWYQQTPGQGLQFLFEYFSETQRNKGNFPGRFSGRQFSNSRSEMNVSTLELGDSALYLCASSLGPTGEYGYTFGSGTRLTVV.

The CDR3 here is CASTQTGINYGYTF. CDR3 in DNA: TGTGCCAGCACCCAGACAGGTATTAACTATGGCTACACCTTC. This chain links TRBV28 with TRBJ1-2; tentative D call: TRBD1 (6 bases). Per the germline V gene, CDR1 is MDHEN and CDR2 is SYDVKM. CDR3 length: 14 amino acids. V dropped 7 bases and J dropped 1 base, with 13 bases sitting between them.

The gene calls are TRBV15 and TRBJ1-2; D is unresolved. Germline values: CDR1 LNHNV, CDR2 YYDKDF (reference sequence). CDR3 length: 15 amino acids. The V gene lost 0 bases and the J gene lost 7 bases, with 15 bases spanning the gap. CDR3 region: CATSRDERDFGGYTF. CDR3 nucleotide sequence: TGTGCCACCAGCAGAGATGAGAGGGATTTCGGTGGCTACACCTTC.

This chain joins TRBV19 and TRBJ1-5, with D tentatively TRBD1 (6 bases). CDR1 LNHDA and CDR2 SQIVND come from the germline V gene (reference sequence). This CDR3 has 13 residues. V was pared by 5 bases and J by 1 base, with 6 bases between. In DNA form, the CDR3 reads TGTGCCAGTAGTCAGGGGAGCAATCAGCCCCAGCATTTT. This codes for CASSQGSNQPQHF. Supplemented by reference TRBV19 and TRBJ1-5, the full variable domain reads DGGITQSPKYLFRKEGQNVTLSCEQNLNHDAMYWYRQDPGQGLRLIYYSQIVNDFQKGDIAEGYSVSREKKESFPLTVTSAQKNPTAFYLCASSQGSNQPQHFGDGTRLSIL.

V usage is TRBV3-1 (or the pseudogene TRBV3-2) and J usage is TRBJ1-2; D is undetermined. The CDR3 runs to 14 residues. V shed 3 bases and J shed 6 bases, with 14 bases lying between them. Per the germline V gene, CDR1 is LGHDT and CDR2 is YNNKEL (reference sequence). The CDR3 here is CASSHSYTDDGYTF. As DNA, the CDR3 is TGTGCCAGCAGCCATTCCTACACTGATGATGGCTACACCTTC.

The CDR3 coding sequence is TGTGCCAGCAGCCCCAGCGGACTGCAAGCCGGGGAGCTGTTTTTT. It specifies CASSPSGLQAGELFF. V is TRBV9 and J is TRBJ2-2, with D possibly TRBD2 on 5 matching bases. Germline V gene data show CDR1 as SGDLS and CDR2 as YYNGEE. The CDR3 spans 15 residues. Trimming took 4 bases from V and 6 from J, leaving 16 bases between them.

Only one count was recorded for this clone. The J gene is TRBJ1-6, the V gene TRBV14; the D gene is possibly TRBD1 (5 bases). The CDR3 runs 15 residues. Germline-derived CDR1 and CDR2 are SGHDN and FVKESK. With 1 base removed from V and 8 bases from J, the gap between germline ends came to 12 bases. This CDR3 reads CASSQATTAHSPLHF. The CDR3 nucleotides read TGTGCCAGCAGCCAAGCGACGACAGCTCATTCACCCCTCCACTTT.

The gene calls are TRBV11-2 and TRBJ2-1, with 15 nucleotides matching TRBD2. Germline V gene lookup returns CDR1 SGHAT and CDR2 FQNNGV. V lost 5 bases, J lost 9 bases, and 8 bases stayed unmatched. The CDR3 totals 16 residues. DNA for the CDR3: TGTGCCAGCAGCCTCTCCGGGACTAGCGGGGGGATTGAGCAGTTCTTC. Translating gives CASSLSGTSGGIEQFF.

The CDR3 region is CASRGAPNYGYTF. CDR3 DNA: TGTGCCAGTAGGGGAGCCCCTAACTATGGCTACACCTTC. The J gene is TRBJ1-2, the V gene TRBV19; D gene uncertain. V was pared by 6 bases and J by 0 bases, with 8 bases between. The CDR3 contains 13 residues. The V gene's germline CDR1 is LNHDA and CDR2 SQIVND (reference sequence).

This clone was observed a few times. The V and J genes are TRBV7-2 and TRBJ1-2, with 8 bases lining up with TRBD1. The V and J ends lost 4 bases and 4 bases, in that order; junction bases with no gene match: 8. CDR1 is SGHTA, CDR2 FQGNSA, per germline. This CDR3 is 15 amino acids long. This CDR3 is CASSSSTGEGYGYTF. The CDR3, as DNA: TGTGCCAGCAGCTCCTCGACAGGGGAGGGCTATGGCTACACCTTC.